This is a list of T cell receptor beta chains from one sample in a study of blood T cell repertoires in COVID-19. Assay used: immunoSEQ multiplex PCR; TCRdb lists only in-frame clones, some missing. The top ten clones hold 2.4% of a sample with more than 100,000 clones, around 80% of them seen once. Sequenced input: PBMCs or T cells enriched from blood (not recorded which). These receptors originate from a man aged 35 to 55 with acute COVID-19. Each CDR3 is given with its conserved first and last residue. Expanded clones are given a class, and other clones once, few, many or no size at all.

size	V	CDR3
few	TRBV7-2	CASRKTLGAGELFF
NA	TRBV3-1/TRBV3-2	CASSQGRGGTYYEQYF
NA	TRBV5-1	CASSSQGGVQNTEAFF
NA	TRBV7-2	CASSLSGTYNEQFF
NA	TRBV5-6	CASSFRTAYNSPLHF
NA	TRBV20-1	CSASDLAGVSYEQYF
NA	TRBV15	CATSRGGQEGTEAFF
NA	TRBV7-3	CASSPVPSAPGEQYF
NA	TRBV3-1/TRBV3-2	CASSQDKLAGGNHYNEQFF
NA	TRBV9	CASSVPPPGTGREILGYTF
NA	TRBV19	CASSIDRGTGAVSNQPQHF
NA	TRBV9	CASSVSLAGGNNEQFF
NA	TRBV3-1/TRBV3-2	CASSQAGGTDSPLHF
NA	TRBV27	CASRTLATNEKLFF
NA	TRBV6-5	CASSSLYEQYF
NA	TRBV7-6	CASPTGGHFSPLHF
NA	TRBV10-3	CAIKNREEDGYTF
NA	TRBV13	CASSRGSYEQYF
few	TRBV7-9	CASSSAVWGNQPQHF
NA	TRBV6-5	CASSPSPNEQFF
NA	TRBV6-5	CASTDMGVSGNTIYF
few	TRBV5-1	CASSSTGYGEQFF
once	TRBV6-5	CASSLYLSSYEQYF
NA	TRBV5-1	CASSSTGMNTEAFF
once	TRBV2	CASQGLAGVQQYF
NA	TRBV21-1	CASSPPRGSSGRHEQFF
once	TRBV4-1	CASSQVILKEARGGYGYTF
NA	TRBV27	CASSLIGVGGNYGYTF
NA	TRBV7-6	CASSFWGGGSWNEQFF
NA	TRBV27	CASSLSKTGTSGSHYEQYF
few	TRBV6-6	CASRSQGVTGELFF
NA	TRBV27	CASSYSGGAPDTQYF